These 24 T cell receptor beta chains originate from one sample sequenced in a study of graft-versus-host responses after intestinal transplantation. Clones were read by immunoSEQ multiplex PCR, and TCRdb kept only the in-frame ones, dropping some. The sample records around 2,500 clones, around 93% being singletons. Sequenced here: PBMCs, sampled around 20 days after intestinal transplant. The receptor set was obtained from a human patient who received an intestinal transplant, so some T cells may come from the graft donor.

The rearrangement uses TRBV25-1 and TRBJ2-3; maybe TRBD2 (5 bases). The CDR3 is made up of 17 amino acids. Germline V lookup: CDR1 MGHDK, CDR2 SYGVNS. The V end was cut by 0 bases, the J end by 2 bases, with 15 bases between. The CDR3 DNA is TGTGCCAGCAGTGAATATCGGGGAAGGAGACTCACAGATACGCAGTATTTT. Its translation: CASSEYRGRRLTDTQYF.

This chain joins TRBV4-2 and TRBJ1-1, with D maybe TRBD1 (5 bases). Trimming removed 0 bases from V and 4 bases from J, with 12 bases in between. Germline V gene data show CDR1 as LGHNA and CDR2 as YNFKEQ. The CDR3 is 15 amino acids. The CDR3 DNA sequence: TGTGCCAGCAGCCAAGAATGGGAGGGGAGCACTGAAGCTTTCTTT. It encodes CASSQEWEGSTEAFF.

This chain uses TRBV6-6 with TRBJ2-3; D is uncertain. Germline loops: CDR1 MNHNY, CDR2 SVGAGI (reference sequence). With 8 bases removed from V and 6 bases from J, the gap between germline ends came to 9 bases. This CDR3 contains 11 residues. The CDR3 protein is CASVEWDTQYF. In nucleotides, the CDR3 is TGTGCCAGCGTTGAGTGGGATACGCAGTATTTT.

The genes are TRBV28 and TRBJ1-3; 10 nucleotides align to TRBD1. Germline V gene lookup returns CDR1 MDHEN and CDR2 SYDVKM. The V and J ends lost 5 bases and 4 bases, in that order; junction bases with no gene match: 5. The CDR3 is 15 amino acids. This CDR3 is CASSPGQGSGNTIYF. For the CDR3, the DNA is TGTGCCAGCAGTCCGGGACAGGGGTCAGGAAACACCATATATTTT.

The chain recombines TRBV5-4 with TRBJ1-3; D gene ambiguous. This CDR3 region has 16 residues. Germline V CDR1 and CDR2: SGHNT, YYREEE (reference sequence). Trimming removed 3 bases at V and 0 bases at J, with 13 bases between. CDR3 protein: CASSSTMLSSGNTIYF. CDR3 bases: TGTGCCAGCAGCTCGACAATGTTGAGCTCTGGAAACACCATATATTTT.

V gene TRBV29-1 combines with J gene TRBJ2-2; the D gene is possibly TRBD1 (5 bases). Germline CDR1 is SQVTM and CDR2 is ANQGSEA. The CDR3 length is 15 residues. Trimming took 1 base from V and 5 from J, leaving 14 bases between them. The DNA for the CDR3 is TGCAGCGTTGAAGTAGAAGGGGCAGGAACCGGGGAGCTGTTTTTT. The encoded protein is CSVEVEGAGTGELFF.

V is TRBV4-1 and J is TRBJ1-5, with D unclear. CDR3 length: 13 amino acids. Per the germline V gene, CDR1 is MGHRA and CDR2 is YSYEKL. The V and J ends lost 3 bases and 8 bases respectively, with 11 bases between them. The CDR3 sequence: CASSHEGWEPQHF. CDR3 DNA: TGCGCCAGCAGCCATGAGGGCTGGGAGCCCCAGCATTTT.

The chain is built from TRBV9 and TRBJ1-6; D not certain. Trimming pared 0 bases from V and 5 bases from J, leaving 6 bases between. Per the germline V gene, CDR1 is SGDLS and CDR2 is YYNGEE. The CDR3 extends over 14 amino acids. As DNA, the CDR3 is TGTGCCAGCAGCGTAGGAGGGAATAATTCACCCCTCCACTTT. It is translated as CASSVGGNNSPLHF.

The rearrangement uses TRBV5-1 and TRBJ1-6, with 7 bases matching TRBD1. This CDR3 is 16 amino acids long. Germline CDR1 is SGHRS and CDR2 is YFSETQ. Trimming at V came to 2 bases and at J to 5 bases, leaving 7 bases not matched to a gene. The CDR3 sequence is CASSLPTGFDNSPLHF. Here the CDR3 DNA reads TGCGCCAGCAGCTTACCGACAGGGTTTGATAATTCACCCCTCCACTTT.

The V gene is TRBV7-9, the J gene TRBJ2-3, with D unresolved. Germline values: CDR1 SEHNR, CDR2 FQNEAQ (reference sequence). CDR3 length: 12 residues. V lost 2 bases and J 4 bases, leaving 4 bases between the germline ends. This chain's CDR3 is CASSLRPDTQYF. CDR3 sequence (DNA): TGTGCCAGCAGCTTACGTCCAGATACGCAGTATTTT.

The genes are TRBV7-2 and TRBJ1-5, with TRBD1 matching over 7 bases. CDR1 is SGHTA, CDR2 FQGNSA, per germline. V shed 5 bases, J shed 2 bases, and the junction held 3 bases outside the gene matches. CDR3 length: 14 amino acids. CDR3 loop: CASSPGQGNQPQHF. The CDR3 bases are TGTGCCAGCAGCCCAGGACAGGGCAATCAGCCCCAGCATTTT.

This chain joins TRBV2 and TRBJ1-5; TRBD1 agrees at 11 bases. J was trimmed by 9 bases and V by 6 bases; bases with no gene match: 4. The germline V gene encodes CDR1 SNHLY and CDR2 FYNNEI. This CDR3 is built from 13 residues. CDR3 bases: TGTGCCAGCAGAGGGACAGGGGGTGGGCCCCAGCATTTT. Its protein product is CASRGTGGGPQHF.

This chain joins TRBV7-9 and TRBJ2-3; 7 positions agree with TRBD1. Germline V gives CDR1 SEHNR, CDR2 FQNEAQ (reference sequence). The trim removed 5 bases at V and 0 bases at J, leaving 8 bases unmatched. The CDR3 spans 16 residues. CDR3 nucleotides: TGTGCCAGCAGCCTGGGGACAGCCAGAAGCACAGATACGCAGTATTTT. Residues: CASSLGTARSTDTQYF. Drawing the rest from reference TRBV7-9 and TRBJ2-3, the complete variable domain is DTGVSQNPRHKITKRGQNVTFRCDPISEHNRLYWYRQTLGQGPEFLTYFQNEAQLEKSRLLSDRFSAERPKGSFSTLEIQRTEQGDSAMYLCASSLGTARSTDTQYFGPGTRLTVL.

V is TRBV9 and J is TRBJ2-1; TRBD1 agrees at 11 bases. This CDR3 is 17 amino acids long. The junction had 12 bases not matched to a gene; V was cut back by 3 bases and J by 7 bases. CDR1 is SGDLS and CDR2 is YYNGEE in the germline V gene. CDR3 in amino acids: CASSAFPGTGGKNEQFF. The CDR3 region has the DNA TGTGCCAGCAGCGCATTTCCCGGGACAGGGGGTAAGAATGAGCAGTTCTTC.

This chain links TRBV5-6 with TRBJ1-1; D is unclear. The CDR3 covers 12 residues. Germline lookup yields CDR1 SGHDT and CDR2 YYEEEE. The V end lost 4 bases, the J end lost 6 bases, and 10 bases lay between the germline ends. The CDR3, as DNA: TGTGCCAGCAGCCCTGGGAGCTCTGAAGCTTTCTTT. It specifies CASSPGSSEAFF.

The J gene is TRBJ2-2, the V gene TRBV28; 11 positions match TRBD1. This CDR3 region has 17 residues. Trimming took 4 bases from V and 2 from J; bases not matched to a gene: 6. Germline V CDR1 and CDR2: MDHEN, SYDVKM. CDR3 sequence: CASSWGTGGINTGELFF. The CDR3 bases are TGTGCCAGCAGTTGGGGGACAGGGGGAATAAACACCGGGGAGCTGTTTTTT.

This chain connects TRBV7-2 to TRBJ1-5, with a tentative D call TRBD1 (6 bases). The CDR3 length is 13 residues. Trimming took 2 bases from V and 5 from J, leaving 7 bases between them. Germline lookup yields CDR1 SGHTA and CDR2 FQGNSA. The CDR3 reads CASSLQGYQPQHF. The CDR3, as DNA: TGTGCCAGCAGCTTACAGGGGTATCAGCCCCAGCATTTT. The variable domain in full, completed from reference TRBV7-2 and TRBJ1-5, reads GAGVSQSPSNKVTEKGKDVELRCDPISGHTALYWYRQSLGQGLEFLIYFQGNSAPDKSGLPSDRFSAERTGGSVSTLTIQRTQQEDSAVYLCASSLQGYQPQHFGDGTRLSIL.

This chain connects TRBV19 to TRBJ2-4; D uncertain. Trimming pared 0 bases from V and 3 bases from J, leaving 9 bases between. Germline lookup yields CDR1 LNHDA and CDR2 SQIVND (reference sequence). The CDR3 runs 15 residues. CDR3 loop: CASSIEAQIKNIQYF. The DNA for the CDR3 is TGTGCCAGTAGTATAGAGGCCCAGATCAAAAACATTCAGTACTTC.

V and J are TRBV7-2 and TRBJ1-1, with a possible D match to TRBD1 (5 bases). With 2 bases removed from V and 2 bases from J, the gap between germline ends came to 9 bases. The CDR3 spans 14 residues. Germline CDR1 is SGHTA and CDR2 is FQGNSA. The CDR3 here is CASSLRGVNTEAFF. CDR3 DNA: TGTGCCAGCAGCTTAAGGGGCGTTAACACTGAAGCTTTCTTT.

This rearrangement joins TRBV27 to TRBJ2-1, with 7 bases that match TRBD2. Germline CDR1 and CDR2: MNHEY and SMNVEV (reference sequence). The CDR3 has 14 amino acids. With V trimmed by 6 bases and J by 8 bases, 10 bases remained unmatched. For the CDR3, the DNA is TGTGCCAGCAGGACAACCGGGACTATCGATGAGCAGTTCTTC. It encodes CASRTTGTIDEQFF.

The chain couples TRBV6-1 to TRBJ2-5; no clear D gene. Germline loops: CDR1 MNHNS, CDR2 SASEGT. V gave up 6 bases and J gave up 4 bases, with 3 bases separating them. This CDR3 contains 10 residues. The CDR3 loop is CASSLETQYF. DNA for the CDR3: TGTGCCAGCAGCCTAGAGACCCAGTACTTC.

This chain connects TRBV19 to TRBJ1-4; possibly TRBD1 for D (5 bases). CDR3 length equals 15 residues. V lost 5 bases to trimming and J lost 4 bases, with 14 bases between them. Germline assignment: CDR1 LNHDA and CDR2 SQIVND (reference sequence). The CDR3 DNA reads as TGTGCCAGTAGTCAAAGCGGGACCCTTAATGAAAAACTGTTTTTT. Protein product: CASSQSGTLNEKLFF.

The chain links TRBV5-1 to TRBJ1-1; 7 bases are shared with TRBD1. CDR1 and CDR2 from the germline V gene are SGHRS and YFSETQ. V shed 1 base and J 1 base; nucleotides not matched to a gene: 4. The CDR3 has 15 residues. CDR3 DNA sequence: TGCGCCAGCAGCTTGTCCCAGGGGGGGAACACTGAAGCTTTCTTT. This codes for CASSLSQGGNTEAFF.

The V call is TRBV4-1, the J call TRBJ1-5; D may be TRBD1 (5 bases). The CDR3 has 18 residues. Germline CDR1 reads MGHRA; CDR2 reads YSYEKL. Trimming removed 4 bases from V and 0 bases from J, with 19 bases in between. The CDR3 loop reads CASSLRAGGRDSNQPQHF. Here the CDR3 DNA reads TGCGCCAGCAGCCTAAGGGCCGGGGGGAGGGATAGCAATCAGCCCCAGCATTTT.